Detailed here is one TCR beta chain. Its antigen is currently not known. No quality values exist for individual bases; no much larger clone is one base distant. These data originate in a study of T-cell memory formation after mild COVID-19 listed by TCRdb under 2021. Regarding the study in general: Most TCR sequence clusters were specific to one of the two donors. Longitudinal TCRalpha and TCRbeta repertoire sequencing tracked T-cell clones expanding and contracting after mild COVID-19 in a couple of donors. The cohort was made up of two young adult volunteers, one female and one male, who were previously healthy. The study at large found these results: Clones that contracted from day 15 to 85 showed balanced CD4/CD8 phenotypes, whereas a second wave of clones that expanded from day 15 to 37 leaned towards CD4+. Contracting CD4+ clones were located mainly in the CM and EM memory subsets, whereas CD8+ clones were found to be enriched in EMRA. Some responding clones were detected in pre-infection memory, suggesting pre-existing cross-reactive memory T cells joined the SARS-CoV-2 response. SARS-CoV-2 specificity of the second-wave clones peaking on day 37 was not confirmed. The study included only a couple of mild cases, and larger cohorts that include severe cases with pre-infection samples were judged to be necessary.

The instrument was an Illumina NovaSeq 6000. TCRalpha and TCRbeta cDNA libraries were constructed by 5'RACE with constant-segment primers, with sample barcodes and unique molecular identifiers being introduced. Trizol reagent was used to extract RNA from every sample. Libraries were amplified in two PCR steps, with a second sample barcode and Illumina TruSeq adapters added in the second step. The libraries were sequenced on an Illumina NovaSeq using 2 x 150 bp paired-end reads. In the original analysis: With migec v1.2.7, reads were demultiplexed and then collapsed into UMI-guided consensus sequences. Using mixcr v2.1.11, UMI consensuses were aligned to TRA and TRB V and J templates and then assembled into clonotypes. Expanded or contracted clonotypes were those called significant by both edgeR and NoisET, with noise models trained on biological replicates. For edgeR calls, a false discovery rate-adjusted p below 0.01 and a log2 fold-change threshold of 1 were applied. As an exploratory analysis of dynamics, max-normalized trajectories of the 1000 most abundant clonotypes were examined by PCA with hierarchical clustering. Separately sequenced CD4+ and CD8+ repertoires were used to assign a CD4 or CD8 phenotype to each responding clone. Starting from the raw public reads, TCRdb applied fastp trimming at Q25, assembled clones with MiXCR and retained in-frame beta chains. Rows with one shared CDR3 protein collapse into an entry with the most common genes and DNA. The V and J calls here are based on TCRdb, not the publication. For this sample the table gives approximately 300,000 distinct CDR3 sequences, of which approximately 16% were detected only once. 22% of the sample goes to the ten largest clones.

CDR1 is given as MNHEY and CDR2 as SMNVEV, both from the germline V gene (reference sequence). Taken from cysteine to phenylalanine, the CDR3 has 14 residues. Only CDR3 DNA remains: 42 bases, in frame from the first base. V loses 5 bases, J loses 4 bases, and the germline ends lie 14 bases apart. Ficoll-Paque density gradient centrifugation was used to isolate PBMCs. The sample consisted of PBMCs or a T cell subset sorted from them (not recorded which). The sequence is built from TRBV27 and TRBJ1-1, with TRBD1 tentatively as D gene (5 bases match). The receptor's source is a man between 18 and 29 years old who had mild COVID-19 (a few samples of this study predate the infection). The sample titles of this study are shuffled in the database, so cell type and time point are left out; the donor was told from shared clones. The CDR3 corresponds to CASSLRERGTEAFF. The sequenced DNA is TGTGCCAGCAGTCTACGGGAGAGGGGCACTGAAGCTTTCTTT.